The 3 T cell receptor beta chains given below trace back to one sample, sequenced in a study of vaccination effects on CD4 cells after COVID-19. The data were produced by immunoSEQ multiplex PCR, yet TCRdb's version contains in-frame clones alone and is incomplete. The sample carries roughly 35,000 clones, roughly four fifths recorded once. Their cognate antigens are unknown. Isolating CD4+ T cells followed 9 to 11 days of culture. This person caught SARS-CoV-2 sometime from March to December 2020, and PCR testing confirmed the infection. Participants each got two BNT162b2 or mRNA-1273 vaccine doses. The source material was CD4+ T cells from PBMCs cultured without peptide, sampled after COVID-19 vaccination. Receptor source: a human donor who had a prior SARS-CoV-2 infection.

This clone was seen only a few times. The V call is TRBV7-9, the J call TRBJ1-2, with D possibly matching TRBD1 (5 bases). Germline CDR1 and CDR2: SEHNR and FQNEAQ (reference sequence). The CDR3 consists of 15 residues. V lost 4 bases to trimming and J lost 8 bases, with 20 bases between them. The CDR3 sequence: CASSSPAPQGHGYTF. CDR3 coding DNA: TGTGCCAGCAGCTCCCCGGCGCCGCAGGGCCACGGCTACACCTTC.

The CDR3 is CASSELGTSGGKQFF. The CDR3 region has the DNA TGTGCCAGCAGTGAGTTAGGGACTAGCGGGGGGAAGCAGTTCTTC. V is TRBV6-4 and J is TRBJ2-1, with 15 bases aligning to TRBD2. Germline CDR1 MRHNA, CDR2 SNTAGT. CDR3 length: 15 residues. V was pared by 3 bases and J by 11 bases, with 5 bases of the junction left unmatched.

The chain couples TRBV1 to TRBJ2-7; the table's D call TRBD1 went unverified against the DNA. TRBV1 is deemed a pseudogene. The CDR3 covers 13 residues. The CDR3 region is CTSSLHRGDEQYF. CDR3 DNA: TGCACCAGCAGCCTACACAGGGGGGACGAGCAGTACTTC.